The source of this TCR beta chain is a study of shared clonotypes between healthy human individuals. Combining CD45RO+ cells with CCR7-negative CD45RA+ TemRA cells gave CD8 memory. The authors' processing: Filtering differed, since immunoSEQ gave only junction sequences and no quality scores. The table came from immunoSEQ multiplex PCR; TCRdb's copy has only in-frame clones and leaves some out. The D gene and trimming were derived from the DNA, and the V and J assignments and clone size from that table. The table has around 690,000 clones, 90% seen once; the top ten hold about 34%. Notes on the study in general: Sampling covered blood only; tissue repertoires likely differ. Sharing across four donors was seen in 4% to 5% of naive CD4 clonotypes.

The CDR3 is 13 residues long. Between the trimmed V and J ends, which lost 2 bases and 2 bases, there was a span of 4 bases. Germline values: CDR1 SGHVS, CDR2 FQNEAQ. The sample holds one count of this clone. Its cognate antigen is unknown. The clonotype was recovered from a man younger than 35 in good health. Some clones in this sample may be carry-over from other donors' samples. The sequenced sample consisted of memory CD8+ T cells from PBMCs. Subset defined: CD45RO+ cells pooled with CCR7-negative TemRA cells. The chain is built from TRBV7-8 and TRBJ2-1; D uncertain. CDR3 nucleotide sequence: TGTGCCAGCAGCTTAAAGCCCTACAATGAGCAGTTCTTC. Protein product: CASSLKPYNEQFF.